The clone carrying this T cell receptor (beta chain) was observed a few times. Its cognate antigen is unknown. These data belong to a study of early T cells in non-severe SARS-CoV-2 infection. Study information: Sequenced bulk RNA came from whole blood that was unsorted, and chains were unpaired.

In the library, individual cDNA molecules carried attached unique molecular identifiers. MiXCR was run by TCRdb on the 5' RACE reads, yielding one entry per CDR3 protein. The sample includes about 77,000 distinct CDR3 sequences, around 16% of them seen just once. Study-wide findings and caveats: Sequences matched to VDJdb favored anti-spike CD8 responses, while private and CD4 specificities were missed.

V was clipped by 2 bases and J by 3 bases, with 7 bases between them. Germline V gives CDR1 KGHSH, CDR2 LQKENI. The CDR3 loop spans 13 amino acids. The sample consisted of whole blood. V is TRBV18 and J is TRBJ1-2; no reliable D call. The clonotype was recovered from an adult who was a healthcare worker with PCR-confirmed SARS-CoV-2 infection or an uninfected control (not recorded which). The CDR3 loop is CASSPMRYYGYTF. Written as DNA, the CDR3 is TGTGCCAGCTCACCAATGAGGTACTATGGCTACACCTTC.